The rows below give T cell receptor beta chains drawn from one sample of a study of CD8+ T cells in alopecia areata. This table comes from immunoSEQ multiplex PCR, and its TCRdb copy is limited to in-frame clones, with some not included. This sample has roughly 250,000 clones, with roughly two thirds found just once. This specimen consisted of CD4+ T cells sorted from blood, obtained at week 0. These receptor sequences come from a human donor with alopecia areata. Both conserved end residues are part of each CDR3. The D gene is left open where the match is weak. Size is stated for part of the rows, as once, few or many counts, or as a class when the clone is expanded.

cdr3_nt | cdr3_aa | j_call | d_call | clone_size | v_call
TGTGCCTGGAGTTCCGGGGGCAAAAGCTACGAGCAGTACTTC | CAWSSGGKSYEQYF | TRBJ2-7 | . | . | TRBV30
TGTGCCAGCAACCTTGCTTCCTTCGCGGCCCCCGGGAATGAGCAGTTCTTC | CASNLASFAAPGNEQFF | TRBJ2-1 | . | . | TRBV25-1
TGCAGCGTTGAGCGCCGGATGAACACTGAAGCTTTCTTT | CSVERRMNTEAFF | TRBJ1-1 | . | . | TRBV29-1
TGTGCCAGCAGTGAAGCGGCGCGGATGGACACAGATACGCAGTATTTT | CASSEAARMDTDTQYF | TRBJ2-3 | . | . | TRBV2
TGTGCCAGCAGCCAATCACAGGGAATAGCTGGGGCCAACGTCCTGACTTTC | CASSQSQGIAGANVLTF | TRBJ2-6 | . | . | TRBV4-2
TGCAGCGGATCCGGACCCCCCGGGGTGTCTGGCTACACCTTC | CSGSGPPGVSGYTF | TRBJ1-2 | . | . | TRBV29-1
TGTGCCAGCACCCCGGACGGTATCGATGGCTACACCTTC | CASTPDGIDGYTF | TRBJ1-2 | . | . | TRBV7-2
TGTGCCAGCAGTAGCTCGTCTGAAGCTTTCTTT | CASSSSSEAFF | TRBJ1-1 | . | few | TRBV25-1
TGCAGCGTTGAGACAGGAGGAGAGACCCAGTACTTC | CSVETGGETQYF | TRBJ2-5 | . | few | TRBV29-1
TGTGCCAGCAGCTTGGGACTTTTCACAGATACGCAGTATTTT | CASSLGLFTDTQYF | TRBJ2-3 | . | . | TRBV11-1
TGCAGCGCCATGGAGGGCACAGATACGCAGTATTTT | CSAMEGTDTQYF | TRBJ2-3 | . | . | TRBV29-1
TGTGCCAGCAGCGCCGGGGCGTCGGTCACCGGGGAGCTGTTTTTT | CASSAGASVTGELFF | TRBJ2-2 | . | . | TRBV9
TGCGCCAGCAGCTTCGAAGGGTTCACTGAAGCTTTCTTT | CASSFEGFTEAFF | TRBJ1-1 | . | once | TRBV5-1
TGTGCCAGCAGCCTTAATACAGGGGATAAATACACCATATATTTT | CASSLNTGDKYTIYF | TRBJ1-3 | TRBD1 | . | TRBV9
TGTGCCAGCAGCCCACCGGGAGATACGCAGTATTTT | CASSPPGDTQYF | TRBJ2-3 | . | . | TRBV7-3
TGTGCCATCACCACCGACAGTGTGGGGAATGAGCAGTTCTTC | CAITTDSVGNEQFF | TRBJ2-1 | . | . | TRBV10-3
TGTGCCAGCAGACGAGGGGGGTCCAATGAAAAACTGTTTTTT | CASRRGGSNEKLFF | TRBJ1-4 | . | few | TRBV7-2
TGTGCTAGCAGCTTAGGAGGGGGAAATGAGCAGTTCTTC | CASSLGGGNEQFF | TRBJ2-1 | . | few | TRBV7-7
TGTGCCAGTAGTATAGTCGCTCGGACAGCCCTGGACATTCAGTACTTC | CASSIVARTALDIQYF | TRBJ2-4 | . | . | TRBV19
TGTGCCTGGAGTGTAGGACAGGCCGGCTACACCTTC | CAWSVGQAGYTF | TRBJ1-2 | TRBD1 | . | TRBV30
TGTGCCTGGATGGCAGGGGGTTATGGCTACACCTTC | CAWMAGGYGYTF | TRBJ1-2 | TRBD1 | . | TRBV30
TGCAGCGTTGTGGGTACGGGAAAAGGCTACACCTTC | CSVVGTGKGYTF | TRBJ1-2 | . | few | TRBV29-1
TGCGCCAGCAGCTTGGCTATCACTAGTTCCCAAGAGACCCAGTACTTC | CASSLAITSSQETQYF | TRBJ2-5 | . | . | TRBV5-1
TGCGCCAGCAGCTCGGACAGGGACTACGAGCAGTACTTC | CASSSDRDYEQYF | TRBJ2-7 | TRBD1 | few | TRBV10-2
TGTGCCAGCAGTACTAGACAGGGGAATTTGTATTTT | CASSTRQGNLYF | TRBJ2-3 | TRBD1 | . | TRBV2
TGCGCCAGCAACGACAGGCGCAATGAGCAGTTCTTC | CASNDRRNEQFF | TRBJ2-1 | . | few | TRBV5-1
TGTGCCAGTAGTGGGGGAGTGGAGCAGTACTTC | CASSGGVEQYF | TRBJ2-7 | . | . | TRBV19
TGTGCCTGGAGCTCCCTTAATCAGCCCCAGCATTTT | CAWSSLNQPQHF | TRBJ1-5 | . | . | TRBV30
TGTGCCAGCAGCTTAGTTCATGGAGATGAAAAACTGTTTTTT | CASSLVHGDEKLFF | TRBJ1-4 | . | . | TRBV7-2
TGTGCCTGGAGTCCGCCGGGACTACCGAGGGAGCAGTTCTTC | CAWSPPGLPREQFF | TRBJ2-1 | TRBD2 | . | TRBV30
TGTGCCAGCAGCCAAGAGGTGGGACCCGCCGGGTCGGGCGAGCAGTACTTC | CASSQEVGPAGSGEQYF | TRBJ2-7 | . | few | TRBV4-2
TGTGCCAGCAGCTTAGTCACAAATCAAGAGACCCAGTACTTC | CASSLVTNQETQYF | TRBJ2-5 | . | once | TRBV7-9
TGTGCCAGCAGCCATCTACAGGGGGCGAGGGAGACCCAGTACTTC | CASSHLQGARETQYF | TRBJ2-5 | TRBD1 | . | TRBV5-6
TGTGCCAGCAGCTTGGACAGGATATCCTACAATGAGCAGTTCTTC | CASSLDRISYNEQFF | TRBJ2-1 | TRBD1 | . | TRBV7-8
TGTGCCAGCAACTCTTACGGACAGGGGGGCACCAGTGAGACCCAGTACTTC | CASNSYGQGGTSETQYF | TRBJ2-5 | TRBD1 | . | TRBV7-9